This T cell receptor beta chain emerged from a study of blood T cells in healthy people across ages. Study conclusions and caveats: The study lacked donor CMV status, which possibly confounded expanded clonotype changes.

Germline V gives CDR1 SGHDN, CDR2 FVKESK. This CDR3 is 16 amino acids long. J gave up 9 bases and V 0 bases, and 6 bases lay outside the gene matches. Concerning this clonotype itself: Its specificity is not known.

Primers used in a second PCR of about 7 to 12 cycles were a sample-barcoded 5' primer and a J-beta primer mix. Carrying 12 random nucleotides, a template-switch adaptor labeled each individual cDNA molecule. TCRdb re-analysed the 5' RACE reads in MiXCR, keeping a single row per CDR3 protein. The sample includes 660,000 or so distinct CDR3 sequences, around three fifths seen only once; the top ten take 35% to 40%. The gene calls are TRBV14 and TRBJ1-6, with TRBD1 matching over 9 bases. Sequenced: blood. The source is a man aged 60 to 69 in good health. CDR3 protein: CASSQDLDRGTSPLHF. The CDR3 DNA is TGTGCCAGCAGCCAAGATCTGGACAGGGGAACTTCACCCCTCCACTTT.